The 13 T cell receptor beta chains reported below all come from one sample, sequenced in a study of esophageal squamous cell carcinoma under preoperative chemotherapy. Time point here: after preoperative PTX-NDP chemotherapy. A single record per CDR3 protein comes from TCRdb applying MiXCR to the PCR reads. The table records around 9,700 distinct CDR3 sequences, roughly 59% of them present only once. The sample was taken from a patient given preoperative chemotherapy. These receptors all come from a human donor with esophageal squamous cell carcinoma. The donor label of this sample is uncertain.

The chain couples TRBV6-1 to TRBJ2-1; TRBD1 is a possible D gene (5 bases). Germline CDR1 and CDR2: MNHNS and SASEGT. This CDR3 has 15 residues. V was shortened by 7 bases and J by 2 bases, with 15 bases between the two germline ends. The CDR3 protein is CASTLTDFAYNEQFF. CDR3 DNA sequence: TGTGCCAGCACTCTGACAGATTTTGCCTACAATGAGCAGTTCTTC.

This sequence joins TRBV7-2 and TRBJ2-1; 14 bases fit TRBD2. The CDR3 covers 17 residues. J lost 9 bases, V lost 6 bases, and 13 bases had no gene match. The germline V gene has CDR1 SGHTA and CDR2 FQGNSA. The CDR3 bases are TGTGCCAGCAGTAAACATGGGACTAGCGGGAGAAGTGGTGAGCAGTTCTTC. Encoded protein: CASSKHGTSGRSGEQFF.

This clonotype was recorded at least ten times. V is TRBV7-2 and J is TRBJ2-3; D is unresolved. Germline loops: CDR1 SGHTA, CDR2 FQGNSA. The CDR3 sequence is 14 residues long. Trimming removed 5 bases from V and 2 bases from J, with 11 bases in between. As DNA, the CDR3 is TGTGCCAGCAGCCCGCTTTGGGTCACAGATACGCAGTATTTT. It yields the protein CASSPLWVTDTQYF.

The table lists this clonotype with a count of one. The V call is TRBV7-2, the J call TRBJ2-5, with TRBD2 matching 7 bases. In germline, CDR1 is SGHTA, CDR2 FQGNSA. This CDR3 has 14 amino acids. CDR3 nucleotide sequence: TGTGCGGGGAGCGGGGCCGGGGCAGGAAACACCCAGTACTTC. It yields the protein CAGSGAGAGNTQYF.

The count of this clonotype is one. This sequence joins TRBV6-1 and TRBJ2-4, with D perhaps TRBD2 (6 bases). Germline values: CDR1 MNHNS, CDR2 SASEGT. V was cut by 3 bases and J by 13 bases, with 25 bases left in between. CDR3 length equals 16 residues. CDR3 sequence: CASSERDSSSKDTQYF. The CDR3 DNA sequence: TGTGCCAGCAGTGAGCGGGATTCCTCTAGCAAAGATACGCAGTACTTC.

The chain uses TRBV6-1 and TRBJ2-1, with D possibly matching TRBD2 (5 bases). The DNA end lines up better with TRBJ2-5; the J call may be wrong. The germline gives CDR1 MNHNS, CDR2 SASEGT. This CDR3 region has 12 residues. CDR3 DNA sequence: TGTGCCAGCAGTCTAGCACAAGAGACCCAGTACTTC. This encodes CASSLAQETQYF.

The gene calls are TRBV6-1 and TRBJ2-1; 10 bases agree with TRBD2. The J segment lost 0 bases and the V segment lost 3 bases, leaving 14 bases of the junction unmatched. The CDR3 has 20 amino acids. Germline lookup yields CDR1 MNHNS and CDR2 SASEGT. In DNA, the CDR3 is TGTGCCAGCAGTGACGCCGGTAGGGGAGCGGGAGGGAGCTCCTACAATGAGCAGTTCTTC. Its protein is CASSDAGRGAGGSSYNEQFF.

The chain joins TRBV6-1 to TRBJ2-4; D is unclear. The CDR3 is 14 residues long. From germline, CDR1 is MNHNS and CDR2 SASEGT. V lost 7 bases and J 13 bases, leaving 23 bases between the germline ends. In DNA, the CDR3 is TGTGCCAGCAAAACCACATTTCAATCCTACGGGCAGTACTTC. It codes for CASKTTFQSYGQYF.

This chain joins TRBV6-4 and TRBJ1-1; 10 nucleotides line up with TRBD1. V shed 3 bases and J 5 bases; nucleotides not matched to a gene: 6. CDR3 length: 15 residues. The germline gives CDR1 MRHNA, CDR2 SNTAGT. The CDR3 protein is CASSETGGMRTEAFF. CDR3 sequence (DNA): TGTGCCAGCAGTGAGACAGGGGGCATGAGGACTGAAGCTTTCTTT.

The sample holds one count of this clonotype. Sequence at one end of the junction differs from germline and may be a read error. The V call is TRBV6-1, the J call TRBJ2-3, with TRBD2 matching over 7 bases. CDR1 is MNHNS and CDR2 is SASEGT in the germline V gene. The CDR3 has 20 amino acids. The chain's CDR3 is CASSSRGLLPGGGATETQYF. The CDR3 nucleotides are TGTGCCAGCAGCTCACGAGGTCTCCTGCCGGGAGGAGGGGCTACAGAGACGCAGTACTTT.

For this clonotype: It may be a read error: a sequence one base away is much more abundant. The rearrangement joins TRBV7-2 to TRBJ2-1, with unresolved D. This CDR3 has 14 residues. Trimming removed 7 bases at V and 13 bases at J, with 23 bases between. Per the germline V gene, CDR1 is SGHTA and CDR2 is FQGNSA. The CDR3 sequence is CASNLLSSQETQFF. For the CDR3, the DNA is TGTGCCAGCAACCTGCTCAGCTCCCAAGAGACCCAGTTCTTC.

This clonotype was picked up a small number of times. The genes are TRBV12-3 or TRBV12-4 and TRBJ2-1; TRBD1 is a possible D gene (5 bases). The J call may be faulty, since TRBJ2-5 better matches the DNA end. CDR3 size: 14 residues. The CDR3 DNA sequence: TGTGCCAGCAGTCACTCCGACAGCCAAGAGACCCAGTACTTC. Translating gives CASSHSDSQETQYF.

V is TRBV6-1 and J is TRBJ2-3; 12 bases map to TRBD1. The J call may not be correct, given that the DNA end is closer to TRBJ2-1. The CDR3 spans 15 residues. Per the germline V gene, CDR1 is MNHNS and CDR2 is SASEGT. The CDR3 loop is CASVNPGQGAHEQFF. The DNA for the CDR3 is TGTGCCAGTGTAAACCCGGGACAGGGGGCCCACGAGCAGTTCTTC.